This TCR beta chain was sequenced during a study of T cell responses to AZD1222 COVID-19 vaccine. Overall study results and limits: There were repertoire samples only from the period after the peak T cell response.

Data came from immunoSEQ multiplex PCR; TCRdb stores just in-frame clones and leaves some out. The data contain about 140,000 clones, 85% to 90% of them singletons. Remarks on this clone: Its antigen is undetermined.

Germline V gene data show CDR1 as SGHRS and CDR2 as YFSETQ. CDR3 length: 14 amino acids. Trimming left V 0 bases short and J 5 bases short, with 9 bases between. The gene calls are TRBV5-1 and TRBJ2-1; unclear D gene. Sequencing used peripheral blood, obtained 28 days after the second AZD1222 dose. This receptor was obtained from an adult who received the AZD1222 COVID-19 vaccine. The CDR3 loop is CASSLVAYNNEQFF. The CDR3 region has the DNA TGCGCCAGCAGCTTGGTTGCCTATAACAATGAGCAGTTCTTC. Combining the CDR3 with reference TRBV5-1 and TRBJ2-1 gives the whole variable domain KAGVTQTPRYLIKTRGQQVTLSCSPISGHRSVSWYQQTPGQGLQFLFEYFSETQRNKGNFPGRFSGRQFSNSRSEMNVSTLELGDSALYLCASSLVAYNNEQFFGPGTRLTVL.